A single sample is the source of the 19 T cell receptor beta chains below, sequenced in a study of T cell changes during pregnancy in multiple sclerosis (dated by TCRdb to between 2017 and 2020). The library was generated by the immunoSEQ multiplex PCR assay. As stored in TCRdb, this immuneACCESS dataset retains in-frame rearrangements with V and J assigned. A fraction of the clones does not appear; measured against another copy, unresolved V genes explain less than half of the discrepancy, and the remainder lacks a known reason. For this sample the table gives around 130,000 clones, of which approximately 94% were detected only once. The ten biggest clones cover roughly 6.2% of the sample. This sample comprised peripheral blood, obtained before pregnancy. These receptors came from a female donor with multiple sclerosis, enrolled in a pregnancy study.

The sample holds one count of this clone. CDR3 in amino acids: CASSPIDEGGGYTF. CDR3 bases: TGTGCCAGCAGTCCGATTGACGAGGGAGGAGGCTACACCTTC. The chain recombines TRBV27 with TRBJ1-2; D unclear. From germline, CDR1 is MNHEY and CDR2 SMNVEV (reference sequence). The CDR3 sequence is 14 residues long. Trimming removed 5 bases at V and 8 bases at J, with 18 bases between.

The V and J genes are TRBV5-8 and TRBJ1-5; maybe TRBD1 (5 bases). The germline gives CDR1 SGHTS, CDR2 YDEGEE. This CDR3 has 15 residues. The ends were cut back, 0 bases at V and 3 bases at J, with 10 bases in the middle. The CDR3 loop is CASSLVIGVNQPQHF. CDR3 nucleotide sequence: TGTGCCAGCAGCTTGGTGATAGGGGTCAATCAGCCCCAGCATTTT.

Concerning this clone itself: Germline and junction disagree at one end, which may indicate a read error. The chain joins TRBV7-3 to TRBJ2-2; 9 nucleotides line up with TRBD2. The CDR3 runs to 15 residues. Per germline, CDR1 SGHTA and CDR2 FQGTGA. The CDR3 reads CASSSGLAKTGELFF. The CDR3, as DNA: TGTGCCAGCAGCTCCGGACTAGCGAAAACCGGGGAGCTGTTTTTT.

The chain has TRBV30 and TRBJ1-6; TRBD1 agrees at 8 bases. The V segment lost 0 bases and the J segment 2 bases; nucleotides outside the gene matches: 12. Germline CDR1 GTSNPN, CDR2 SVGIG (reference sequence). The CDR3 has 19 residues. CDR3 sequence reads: CAWSVRTGNRRTYNSPLHF. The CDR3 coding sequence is TGTGCCTGGAGTGTCCGGACAGGGAATCGGCGGACCTATAATTCACCCCTCCACTTT.

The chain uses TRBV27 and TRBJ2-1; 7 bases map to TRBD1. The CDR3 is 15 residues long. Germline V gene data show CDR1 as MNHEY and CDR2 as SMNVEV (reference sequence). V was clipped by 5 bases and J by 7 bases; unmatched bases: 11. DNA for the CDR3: TGTGCCAGCAGTCCCTCCCAGGGCAGGGGGAATGAGCAGTTCTTC. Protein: CASSPSQGRGNEQFF.

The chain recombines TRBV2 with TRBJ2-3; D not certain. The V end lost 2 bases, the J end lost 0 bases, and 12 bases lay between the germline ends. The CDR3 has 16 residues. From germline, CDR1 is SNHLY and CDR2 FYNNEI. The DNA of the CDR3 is TGTGCCAGCAGTGAAAGAGGCGGAGTTAGCACAGATACGCAGTATTTT. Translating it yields CASSERGGVSTDTQYF.

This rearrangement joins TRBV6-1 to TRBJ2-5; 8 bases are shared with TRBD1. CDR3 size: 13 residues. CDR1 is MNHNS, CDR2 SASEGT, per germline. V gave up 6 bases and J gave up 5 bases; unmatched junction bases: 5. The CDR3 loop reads CASSLQGDETQYF. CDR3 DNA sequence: TGTGCCAGCAGCCTACAGGGGGACGAGACCCAGTACTTC.

The CDR3 nucleotides read TGCGCCAGCAGCTTGGCTTCGGGACAAGTCTACGAGCAGTACTTC. This translates into CASSLASGQVYEQYF. This chain uses TRBV5-1 with TRBJ2-7, with D perhaps TRBD1 (6 bases). CDR1 and CDR2 (germline): SGHRS, YFSETQ. CDR3 length equals 15 residues. The V gene lost 0 bases and the J gene lost 3 bases, with 13 bases spanning the gap.

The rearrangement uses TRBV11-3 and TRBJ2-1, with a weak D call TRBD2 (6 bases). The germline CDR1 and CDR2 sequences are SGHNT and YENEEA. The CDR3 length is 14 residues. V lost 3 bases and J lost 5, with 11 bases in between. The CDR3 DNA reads TGTGCCAGCAGCTTCGGAGGGTCCCACAATGAGCAGTTCTTC. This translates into CASSFGGSHNEQFF.

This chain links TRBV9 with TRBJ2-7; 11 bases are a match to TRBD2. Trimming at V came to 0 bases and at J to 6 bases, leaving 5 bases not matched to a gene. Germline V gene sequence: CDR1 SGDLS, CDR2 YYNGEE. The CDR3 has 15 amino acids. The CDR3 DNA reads TGTGCCAGCAGCGTAGGAGAGGGACTAGCGGCCGAGCAGTACTTC. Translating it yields CASSVGEGLAAEQYF.

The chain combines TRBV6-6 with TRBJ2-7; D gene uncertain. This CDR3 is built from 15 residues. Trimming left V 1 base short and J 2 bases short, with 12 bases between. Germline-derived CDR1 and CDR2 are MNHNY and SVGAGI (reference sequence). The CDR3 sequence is CASSYFMGRTYEQYF. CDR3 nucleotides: TGTGCCAGCAGTTACTTCATGGGCCGTACCTACGAGCAGTACTTC.

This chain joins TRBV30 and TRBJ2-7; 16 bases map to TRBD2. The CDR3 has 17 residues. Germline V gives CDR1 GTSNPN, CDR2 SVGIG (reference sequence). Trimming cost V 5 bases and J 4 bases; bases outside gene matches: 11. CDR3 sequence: CAWSPGGLAGGRYEQYF. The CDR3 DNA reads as TGTGCCTGGTCCCCCGGGGGACTAGCGGGGGGGAGGTACGAGCAGTACTTC.

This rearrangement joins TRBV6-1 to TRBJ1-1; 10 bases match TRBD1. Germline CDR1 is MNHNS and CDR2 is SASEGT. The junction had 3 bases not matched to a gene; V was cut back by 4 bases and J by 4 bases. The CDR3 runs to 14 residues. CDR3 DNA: TGTGCCAGCAGTGGAGGACAGGGGGGCACTGAAGCTTTCTTT. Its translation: CASSGGQGGTEAFF.

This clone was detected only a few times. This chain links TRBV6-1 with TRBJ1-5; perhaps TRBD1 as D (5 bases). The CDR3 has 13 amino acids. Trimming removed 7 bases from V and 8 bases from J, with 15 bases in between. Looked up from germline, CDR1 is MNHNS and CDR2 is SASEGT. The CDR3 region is CASMTRGWEPQHF. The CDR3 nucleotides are TGTGCCAGCATGACGCGGGGGTGGGAGCCCCAGCATTTT.

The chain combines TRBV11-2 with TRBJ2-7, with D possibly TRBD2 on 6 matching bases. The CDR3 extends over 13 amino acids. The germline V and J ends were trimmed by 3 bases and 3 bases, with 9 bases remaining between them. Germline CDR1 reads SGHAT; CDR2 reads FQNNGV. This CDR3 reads CASSFPGDYEQYF. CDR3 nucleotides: TGTGCCAGCAGCTTCCCGGGGGACTACGAGCAGTACTTC.

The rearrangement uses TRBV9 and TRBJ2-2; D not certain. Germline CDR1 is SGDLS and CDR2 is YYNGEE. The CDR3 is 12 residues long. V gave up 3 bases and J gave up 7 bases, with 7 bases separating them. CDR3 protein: CASSAFYGELFF. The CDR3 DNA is TGTGCCAGCAGCGCTTTTTACGGGGAGCTGTTTTTT.

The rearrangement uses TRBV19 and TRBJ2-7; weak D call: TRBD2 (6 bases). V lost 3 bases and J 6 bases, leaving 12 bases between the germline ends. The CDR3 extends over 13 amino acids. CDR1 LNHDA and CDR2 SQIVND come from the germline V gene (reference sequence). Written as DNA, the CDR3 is TGTGCCAGTAGTATCGGCTGGGGAGGCGAGCAGTACTTC. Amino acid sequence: CASSIGWGGEQYF.

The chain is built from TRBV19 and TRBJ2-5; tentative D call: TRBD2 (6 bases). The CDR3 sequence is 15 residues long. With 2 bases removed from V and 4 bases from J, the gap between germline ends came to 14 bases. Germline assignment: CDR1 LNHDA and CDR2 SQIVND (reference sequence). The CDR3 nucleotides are TGTGCCAGTAGTATAAGGCGGGGAGAGGGAGAGACCCAGTACTTC. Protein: CASSIRRGEGETQYF.

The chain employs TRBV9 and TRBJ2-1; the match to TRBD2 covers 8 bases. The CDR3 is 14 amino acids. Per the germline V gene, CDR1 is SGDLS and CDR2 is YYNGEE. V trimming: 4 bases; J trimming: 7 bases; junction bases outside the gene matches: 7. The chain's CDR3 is CASSPPGGWNEQFF. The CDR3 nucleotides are TGTGCCAGCAGCCCGCCGGGGGGGTGGAATGAGCAGTTCTTC.